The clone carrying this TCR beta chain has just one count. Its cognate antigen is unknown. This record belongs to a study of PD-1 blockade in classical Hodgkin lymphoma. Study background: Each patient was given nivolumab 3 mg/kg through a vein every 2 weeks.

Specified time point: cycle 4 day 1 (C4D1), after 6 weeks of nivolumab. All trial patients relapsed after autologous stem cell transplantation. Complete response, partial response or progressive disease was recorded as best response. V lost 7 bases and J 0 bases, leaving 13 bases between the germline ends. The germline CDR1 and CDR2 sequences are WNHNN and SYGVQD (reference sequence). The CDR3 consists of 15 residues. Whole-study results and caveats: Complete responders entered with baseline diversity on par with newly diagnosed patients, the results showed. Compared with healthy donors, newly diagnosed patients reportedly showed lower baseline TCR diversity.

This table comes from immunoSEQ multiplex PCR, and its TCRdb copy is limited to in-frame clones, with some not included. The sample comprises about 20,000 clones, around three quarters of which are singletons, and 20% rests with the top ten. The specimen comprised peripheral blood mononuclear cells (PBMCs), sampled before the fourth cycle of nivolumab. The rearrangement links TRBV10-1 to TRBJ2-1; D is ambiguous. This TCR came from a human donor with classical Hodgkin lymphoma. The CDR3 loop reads CASKLKRSSYNEQFF. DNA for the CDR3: TGCGCCAGCAAGTTGAAACGGAGCTCCTACAATGAGCAGTTCTTC.